This paragraph reports one TCR beta chain. Generated by immunoSEQ multiplex PCR, the TCRdb table keeps only in-frame clones and is missing some. The table has a few hundred thousand clones, approximately 86% seen once; the top ten hold about 3.4%. The record originates from a study of blood T cell repertoires in COVID-19. Across the study: PBMCs, B-cell-depleted T cells, or T cells were the source of the cDNA or gDNA that made up the material.

The sequence was collected from a woman younger than 35 with acute or convalescent COVID-19. Sequencing input: peripheral blood.

CDR3 sequence: CASSFAGALNQPQHF. The CDR3 DNA reads TGTGCCAGCAGTTTTGCAGGCGCCTTGAATCAGCCCCAGCATTTT. The gene calls are TRBV27 and TRBJ1-5, with D hard to call. CDR1 is MNHEY and CDR2 is SMNVEV in the germline V gene (reference sequence). The length of the CDR3 is 15 residues. V lost 3 bases to trimming and J lost 4 bases, with 13 bases between them.